This T cell receptor beta chain comes out of a study of regulatory T cells in long-lasting Graves disease. Overall study: Persistent Graves' disease meant over 5 years of antithyroid drugs with positive TSH receptor antibodies.

This clonotype occurred a few times. Its target is unknown. This CDR3 comprises 16 residues. Trimming cost V 5 bases and J 0 bases, with 17 bases left between them. With iRepertoire HTBI primers and Arm-PCR of CDR3 regions, TCR beta libraries were built. TCRdb used MiXCR to reprocess the multiplex PCR reads, holding one entry per CDR3 protein. The sample has fewer than 450,000 distinct CDR3 sequences; 20% to 30% are singletons. Time point in this sample: persistent/refractory GD, antithyroid drugs over 5 years with positive TRAb. Generation of the TCR library employed RNA extracted from PBMCs. Findings and limits, study-wide: Relative to new patients (under 1,000), persistent patients exhibited greater sharing of public clonotypes (approximately 2,700). Favored gene segments in persistent disease were TRBV28, TRBJ1-2 and TRBJ2-5.

The source material was peripheral blood mononuclear cells (PBMCs), sampled when the disease was refractory, from a patient treated with antithyroid drugs. V is TRBV12-3 or TRBV12-4 and J is TRBJ2-7; D possibly corresponds to TRBD2 (5 bases). The TCR was taken from a female donor with Graves disease. This CDR3 reads CASSPLQGLNSYEQYF. DNA of the CDR3: TGTGCCAGCAGTCCCCTCCAAGGACTGAACTCCTACGAGCAGTACTTC.